The following is a T cell receptor beta chain sequence with its context. Its antigen is still unknown. This CDR3 has 17 residues. The germline gives CDR1 GTSNPN, CDR2 SVGIG (reference sequence). V lost 0 bases and J lost 3, with 20 bases in between. This sample stems from a study of Ad26.COV2.S vaccination and SARS-CoV-2 variants. Across the whole study: Ad26.COV2.S arm of COV1001 included the donor. By the intramuscular route, Ad26.COV2.S was given once, or twice 56 days apart.

The assay was immunoSEQ multiplex PCR, and TCRdb's table has in-frame clones only and misses some. The data hold about 400,000 clones, with 83% observed a single time. Treatment here: some 19 received Ad26.COV2.S at low or high dose, single or two shots; about 5 received placebo; per-sample allocation not given. Day 63 after the first injection of vaccine or placebo was the sampling time. Boston hosted the donor, who was an adult aged 18-55 years. Study observations and caveats: Non-spike TCR breadth showed similarity between vaccine and placebo recipients.

The chain has TRBV30 and TRBJ1-1; no clear D gene. The source is a person aged 18-60 years who received the Ad26.COV2.S COVID-19 vaccine or a placebo. Sequences were derived from peripheral blood, sampled in a trial of Ad26.COV2.S vaccine versus placebo. The CDR3, as DNA: TGTGCCTGGAGTGTAGGTTCGCACGGACTGGGTGACACTGAAGCTTTCTTT. This encodes CAWSVGSHGLGDTEAFF.